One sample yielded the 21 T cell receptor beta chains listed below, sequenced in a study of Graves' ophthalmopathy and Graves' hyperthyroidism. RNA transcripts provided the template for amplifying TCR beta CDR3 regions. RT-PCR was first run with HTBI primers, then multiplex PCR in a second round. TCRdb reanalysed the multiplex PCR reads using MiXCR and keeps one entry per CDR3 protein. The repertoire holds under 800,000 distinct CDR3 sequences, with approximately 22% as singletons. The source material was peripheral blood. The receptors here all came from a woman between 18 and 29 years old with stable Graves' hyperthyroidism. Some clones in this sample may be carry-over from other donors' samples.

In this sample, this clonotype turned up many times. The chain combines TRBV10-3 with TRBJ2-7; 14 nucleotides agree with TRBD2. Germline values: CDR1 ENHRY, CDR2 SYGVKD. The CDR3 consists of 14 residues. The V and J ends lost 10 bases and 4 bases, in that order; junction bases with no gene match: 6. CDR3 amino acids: CATRLAGGPYEQYF. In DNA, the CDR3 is TGTGCCACGCGACTAGCGGGAGGGCCGTACGAGCAGTACTTC.

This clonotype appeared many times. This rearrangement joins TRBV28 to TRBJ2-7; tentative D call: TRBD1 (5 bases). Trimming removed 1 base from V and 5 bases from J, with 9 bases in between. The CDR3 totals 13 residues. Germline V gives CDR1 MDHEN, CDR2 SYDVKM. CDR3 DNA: TGTGCCAGCAGTTTATCAGGGAACGACGAGCAGTACTTC. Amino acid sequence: CASSLSGNDEQYF. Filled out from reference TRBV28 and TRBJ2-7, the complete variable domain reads DVKVTQSSRYLVKRTGEKVFLECVQDMDHENMFWYRQDPGLGLRLIYFSYDVKMKEKGDIPEGYSVSREKKERFSLILESASTNQTSMYLCASSLSGNDEQYFGPGTRLTVT.

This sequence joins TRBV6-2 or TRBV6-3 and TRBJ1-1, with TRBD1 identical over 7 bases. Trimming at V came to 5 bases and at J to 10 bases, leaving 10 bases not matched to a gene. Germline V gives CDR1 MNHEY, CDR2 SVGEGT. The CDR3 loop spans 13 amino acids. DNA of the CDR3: TGTGCCAGCAGTGCGGACAGGTCTCAGAGAGCTTTCTTT. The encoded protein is CASSADRSQRAFF.

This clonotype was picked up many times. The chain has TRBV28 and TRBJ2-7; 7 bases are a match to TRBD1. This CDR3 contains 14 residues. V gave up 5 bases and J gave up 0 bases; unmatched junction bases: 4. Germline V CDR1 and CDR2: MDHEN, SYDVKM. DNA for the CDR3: TGTGCCAGCAGTCAACAGGGGAGCTCCTACGAGCAGTACTTC. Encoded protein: CASSQQGSSYEQYF.

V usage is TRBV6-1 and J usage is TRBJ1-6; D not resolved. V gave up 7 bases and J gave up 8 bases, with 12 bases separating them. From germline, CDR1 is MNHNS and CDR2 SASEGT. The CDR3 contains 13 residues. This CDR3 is CASMITSDSPLHF. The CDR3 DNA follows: TGTGCCAGCATGATCACGTCAGATTCACCCCTCCACTTT.

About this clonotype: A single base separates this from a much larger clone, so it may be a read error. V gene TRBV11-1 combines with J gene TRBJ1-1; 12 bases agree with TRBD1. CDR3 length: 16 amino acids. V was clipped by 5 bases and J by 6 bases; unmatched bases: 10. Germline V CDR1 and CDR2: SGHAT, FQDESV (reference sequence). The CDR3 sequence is CASSPTRGQGAAEAFF. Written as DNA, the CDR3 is TGTGCCAGCAGCCCCACCCGGGGACAGGGGGCTGCTGAAGCTTTCTTT.

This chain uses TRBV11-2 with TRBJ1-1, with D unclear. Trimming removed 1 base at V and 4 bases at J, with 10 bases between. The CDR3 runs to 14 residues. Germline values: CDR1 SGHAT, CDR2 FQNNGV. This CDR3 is CASSLVRVRTEAFF. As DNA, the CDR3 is TGTGCCAGCAGCTTAGTCCGAGTCCGCACTGAAGCTTTCTTT.

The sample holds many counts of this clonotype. CDR3 sequence: CAWSTNRDQPQHF. CDR3 sequence (DNA): TGTGCCTGGAGTACCAACAGGGATCAGCCCCAGCATTTT. This chain joins TRBV30 and TRBJ1-5; D might be TRBD1 (6 bases). The CDR3 is 13 residues long. CDR1 and CDR2 from the germline V gene are GTSNPN and SVGIG (reference sequence). Trimming took off 2 bases at V and 5 bases at J, with 10 bases between the two ends.

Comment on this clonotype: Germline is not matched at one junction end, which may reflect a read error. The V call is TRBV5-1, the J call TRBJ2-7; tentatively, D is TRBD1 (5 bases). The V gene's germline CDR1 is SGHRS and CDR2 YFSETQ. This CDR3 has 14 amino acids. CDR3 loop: CSSSPGLPLYEQYF. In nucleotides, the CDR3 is TGCTCCAGCAGCCCAGGGCTGCCTCTCTACGAGCAGTACTTC.

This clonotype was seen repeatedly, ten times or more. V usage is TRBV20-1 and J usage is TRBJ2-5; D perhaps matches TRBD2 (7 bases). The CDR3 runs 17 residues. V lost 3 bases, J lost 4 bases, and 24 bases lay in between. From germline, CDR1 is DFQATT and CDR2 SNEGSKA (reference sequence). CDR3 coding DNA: TGCAGTGCTAGTCTTGTGTTCGGGGGGCGCCTACCAGAGACCCAGTACTTC. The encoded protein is CSASLVFGGRLPETQYF.

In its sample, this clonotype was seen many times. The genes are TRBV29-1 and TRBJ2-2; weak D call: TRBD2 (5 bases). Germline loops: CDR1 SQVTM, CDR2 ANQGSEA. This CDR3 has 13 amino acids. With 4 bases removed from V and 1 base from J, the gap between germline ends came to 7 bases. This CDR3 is CSVGRENTGELFF. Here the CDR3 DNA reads TGCAGCGTTGGCCGGGAGAACACCGGGGAGCTGTTTTTT.

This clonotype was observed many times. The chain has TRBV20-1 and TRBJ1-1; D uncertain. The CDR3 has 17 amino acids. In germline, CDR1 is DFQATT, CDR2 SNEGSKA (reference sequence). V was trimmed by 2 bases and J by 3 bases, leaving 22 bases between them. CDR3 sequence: CSARPDGRVIDYTEAFF. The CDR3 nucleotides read TGCAGTGCTAGACCCGACGGACGGGTTATTGACTACACTGAAGCTTTCTTT.

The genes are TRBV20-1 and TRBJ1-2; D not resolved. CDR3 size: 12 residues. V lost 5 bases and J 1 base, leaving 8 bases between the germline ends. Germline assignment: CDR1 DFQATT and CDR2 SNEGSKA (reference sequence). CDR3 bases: TGCAGTGCTTCTCCGCGTAACTATGGCTACACCTTC. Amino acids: CSASPRNYGYTF.

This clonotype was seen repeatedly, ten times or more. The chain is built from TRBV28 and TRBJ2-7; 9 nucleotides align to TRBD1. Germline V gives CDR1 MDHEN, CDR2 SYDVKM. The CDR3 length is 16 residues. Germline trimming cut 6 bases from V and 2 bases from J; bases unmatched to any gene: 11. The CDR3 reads CASSPGWGQGAYEQYF. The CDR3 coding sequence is TGTGCCAGCAGCCCAGGGTGGGGACAGGGAGCCTACGAGCAGTACTTC.

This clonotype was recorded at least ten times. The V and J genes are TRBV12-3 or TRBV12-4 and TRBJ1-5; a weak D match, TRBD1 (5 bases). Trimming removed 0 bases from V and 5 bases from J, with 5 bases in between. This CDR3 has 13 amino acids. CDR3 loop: CASSLARDQPQHF. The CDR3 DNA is TGTGCCAGCAGTTTAGCCAGGGATCAGCCCCAGCATTTT.

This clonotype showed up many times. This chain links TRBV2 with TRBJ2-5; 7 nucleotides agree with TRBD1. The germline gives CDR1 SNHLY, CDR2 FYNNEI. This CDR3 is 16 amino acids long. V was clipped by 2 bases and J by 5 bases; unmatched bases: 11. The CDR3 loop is CASSEFGTASVETQYF. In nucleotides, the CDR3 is TGTGCCAGCAGTGAATTCGGGACAGCGTCGGTCGAGACCCAGTACTTC.

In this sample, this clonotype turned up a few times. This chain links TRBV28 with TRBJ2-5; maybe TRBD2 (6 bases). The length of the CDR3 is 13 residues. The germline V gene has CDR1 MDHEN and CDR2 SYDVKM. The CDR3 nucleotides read TGTGCTACCAGTCCGCGGGATGGAGAGACCCAGTACTTC. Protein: CATSPRDGETQYF.

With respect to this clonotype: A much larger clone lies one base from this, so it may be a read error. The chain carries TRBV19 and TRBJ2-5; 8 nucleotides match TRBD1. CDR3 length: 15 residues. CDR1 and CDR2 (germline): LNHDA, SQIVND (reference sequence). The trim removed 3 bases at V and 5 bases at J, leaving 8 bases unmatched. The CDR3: CASSIAYRGFETQYF. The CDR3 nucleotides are TGTGCCAGTAGTATCGCGTACAGGGGGTTTGAGACCCAGTACTTC.

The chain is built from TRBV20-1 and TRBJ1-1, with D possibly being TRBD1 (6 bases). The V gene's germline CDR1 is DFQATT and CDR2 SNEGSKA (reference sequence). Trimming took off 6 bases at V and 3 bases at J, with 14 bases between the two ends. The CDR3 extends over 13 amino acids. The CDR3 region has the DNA TGCAGTGCCAGGGGCAATGGGGACACTGAAGCTTTCTTT. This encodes CSARGNGDTEAFF.

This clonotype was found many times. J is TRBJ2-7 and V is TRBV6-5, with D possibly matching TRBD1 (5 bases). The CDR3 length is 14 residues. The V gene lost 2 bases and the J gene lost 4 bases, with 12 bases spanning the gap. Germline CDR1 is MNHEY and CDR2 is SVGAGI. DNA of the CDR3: TGTGCCAGCAGTTACAAGGGTACAGGTTACGAGCAGTACTTC. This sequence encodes CASSYKGTGYEQYF.

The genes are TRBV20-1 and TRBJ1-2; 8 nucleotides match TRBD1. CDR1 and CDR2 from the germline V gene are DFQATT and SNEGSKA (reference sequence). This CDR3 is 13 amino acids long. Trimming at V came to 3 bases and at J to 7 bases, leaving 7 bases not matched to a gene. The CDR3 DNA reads TGCAGTGCTAGGGGAACAGGGGGGCCTGGCTACACCTTC. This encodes CSARGTGGPGYTF.